This TCR beta chain originates from a study of T cells in women clearing cervical HPV infection. Study at large: Controls gave blood once infection was undetectable; cases at lesion identification.

MY09/MY11 PCR detected cervical HPV DNA; dot-blot assigned genotypes. The study's findings and limits: CIN3+ cases had significantly higher TCR richness than controls; evenness did not differ.

The V gene lost 7 bases and the J gene lost 0 bases, with 16 bases spanning the gap. The CDR3 contains 15 residues. Germline V gene data show CDR1 as SGHRS and CDR2 as YFSETQ. The protocol was immunoSEQ multiplex PCR, while the TCRdb copy is restricted to in-frame clones and leaves out a portion. The listing contains around 35,000 clones. Worth noting for this clone: Its target is not known. The read finishes 3 residues shy of the CDR3 end, and the germline J gene is used to complete it.

The chain employs TRBV5-1 and TRBJ1-1; D may be TRBD1 (5 bases). The sample taken for sequencing was blood buffy coat. This receptor was taken from a woman aged 18 to 75 with a cervical HPV16 infection that either progressed to CIN3+ or cleared (not recorded which). CDR3 DNA (partial): TGCGCCAGCGGCAATGGGGCAAGCCTGAACACTGAA. Translating gives CASGNGASLNTE. The whole CDR3 is CASGNGASLNTEAFF.